One and the same sample provided the 22 T cell receptor beta chains below, sequenced in a study of CD8 T cells in ankylosing spondylitis. Via MiXCR, TCRdb re-called the 5' RACE reads, giving one row per CDR3 protein. The sample carries about 27,000 distinct CDR3 sequences, over 6.5% recorded once. The sample was blood. These receptors came from a male donor with ankylosing spondylitis or in good health (not recorded which).

This clonotype was seen ten or more times. This sequence joins TRBV9 and TRBJ2-7; maybe TRBD1 (5 bases). The V gene lost 7 bases and the J gene lost 5 bases, with 19 bases spanning the gap. The CDR3 is 14 residues long. CDR1 and CDR2 from the germline V gene are SGDLS and YYNGEE. CDR3 nucleotides: TGTGCCAGCTCATCCAAGGGGAAAGTCCACGAGCAGTACTTC. Translation: CASSSKGKVHEQYF.

This clonotype was observed many times. This chain uses TRBV9 with TRBJ2-3; unclear D gene. Trimming removed 0 bases at V and 7 bases at J, with 15 bases between. The CDR3 runs 15 residues. Germline V gives CDR1 SGDLS, CDR2 YYNGEE. In DNA form, the CDR3 reads TGTGCCAGCAGCGTAGCGGCTAATGTCGTTAATACGCAGTATTTT. It encodes CASSVAANVVNTQYF.

By sample fraction, this clonotype is medium-sized. The chain combines TRBV24-1 with TRBJ2-3; TRBD1 is a possible D gene (5 bases). Trimming pared 4 bases from V and 1 base from J, leaving 14 bases between. This CDR3 spans 16 amino acids. The germline V gene has CDR1 KGHDR and CDR2 SFDVKD. The CDR3 spells CATSDPSTDRTDTQYF. The CDR3 nucleotides are TGTGCCACCAGTGACCCTTCGACAGACCGCACAGATACGCAGTATTTT.

This chain links TRBV27 with TRBJ2-1; 8 positions match TRBD2. V lost 4 bases, J lost 8 bases, and 7 bases stayed unmatched. The germline V gene has CDR1 MNHEY and CDR2 SMNVEV (reference sequence). This CDR3 is built from 14 residues. For the CDR3, the DNA is TGTGCCAGCAGTTCCGGGACTAGGGCCCATGAGCAGTTCTTC. It specifies CASSSGTRAHEQFF.

This clonotype was seen a handful of times. This rearrangement joins TRBV24-1 to TRBJ2-3, with TRBD2 identical over 10 bases. The V segment lost 4 bases and the J segment 3 bases; nucleotides outside the gene matches: 3. The CDR3 loop spans 15 amino acids. Germline assignment: CDR1 KGHDR and CDR2 SFDVKD. Here the CDR3 DNA reads TGTGCCACCAGTGAGTGGACTAGCGGAACAGATACGCAGTATTTT. It encodes CATSEWTSGTDTQYF.

The chain uses TRBV9 and TRBJ2-3; 7 positions match TRBD2. The CDR3 runs to 12 residues. Trimming at V came to 3 bases and at J to 5 bases, leaving 0 bases not matched to a gene. Looked up from germline, CDR1 is SGDLS and CDR2 is YYNGEE. CDR3 coding DNA: TGTGCCAGCAGCGGGGAGGGAGATACGCAGTATTTT. It is translated as CASSGEGDTQYF.

This clonotype was found a few times. The chain carries TRBV10-3 and TRBJ2-2; D unresolved. With 7 bases removed from V and 2 bases from J, the gap between germline ends came to 11 bases. CDR1 ENHRY and CDR2 SYGVKD come from the germline V gene. The CDR3 has 14 residues. CDR3 bases: TGTGCCATCAATGGACGAGCCAACACCGGGGAGCTGTTTTTT. Translating it yields CAINGRANTGELFF.

DNA of the CDR3: TGTGCCAGCAGTGGTGGAGGGGGTTATAGGGACTATGGCTACACCTTC. Translated, it gives CASSGGGGYRDYGYTF. The chain carries TRBV2 and TRBJ1-2, with D tentatively TRBD1 (6 bases). V lost 4 bases and J lost 3, with 18 bases in between. In germline, CDR1 is SNHLY, CDR2 FYNNEI. This CDR3 is built from 16 residues.

The V call is TRBV2, the J call TRBJ2-1; 14 bases align to TRBD2. This CDR3 is built from 15 residues. Germline V gene sequence: CDR1 SNHLY, CDR2 FYNNEI. With 3 bases clipped from V and 9 bases from J, the junction kept 4 bases outside the gene matches. The CDR3 region has the DNA TGTGCCAGCAGTGAGGGACTAGCGGGAGTAAGTGAGCAGTTCTTC. It encodes CASSEGLAGVSEQFF.

The chain links TRBV7-8 to TRBJ2-3, with TRBD1 identical over 8 bases. The CDR3 is 14 residues long. After removal of 5 bases from V and 6 bases from J, the junction contained 7 bases not matched to a gene. In germline, CDR1 is SGHVS, CDR2 FQNEAQ. The CDR3 loop reads CASSLTQGADTQYF. Written as DNA, the CDR3 is TGTGCCAGCAGCCTCACTCAGGGGGCGGATACGCAGTATTTT.

In this sample, this clonotype turned up many times. The chain employs TRBV28 and TRBJ2-7, with D tentatively TRBD1 or TRBD2 (5 bases each). The germline CDR1 and CDR2 sequences are MDHEN and SYDVKM. The CDR3 has 11 residues. V was pared by 5 bases and J by 5 bases, with 7 bases between. In DNA, the CDR3 is TGTGCCAGCAGTGGGGGAGACGAGCAGTACGTC. This gives the protein CASSGGDEQYV.

This clonotype was detected only a few times. The chain couples TRBV5-1 to TRBJ1-1; TRBD1 is a possible D gene (5 bases). The germline V and J ends were trimmed by 4 bases and 4 bases, with 14 bases remaining between them. The CDR3 has 14 amino acids. Germline CDR1 reads SGHRS; CDR2 reads YFSETQ. The DNA for the CDR3 is TGCGCCAGCAGCAGAGGGGTAAGGGGCACTGAAGCTTTCTTT. This translates into CASSRGVRGTEAFF.

This clonotype is judged medium-sized. The rearrangement links TRBV30 to TRBJ2-2; maybe TRBD2 (5 bases). The CDR3 extends over 13 amino acids. CDR1 GTSNPN and CDR2 SVGIG come from the germline V gene (reference sequence). Deletions cut 0 bases from V and 4 bases from J, with 6 bases between. Here the CDR3 DNA reads TGTGCCTGGAGTGTCGGGATCACCGGGGAGCTGTTTTTT. Residues: CAWSVGITGELFF.

The table lists this clonotype with a few counts. CDR3: CATSEAYNEQFF. The CDR3, as DNA: TGTGCCACCAGTGAAGCATACAATGAGCAGTTCTTC. V gene TRBV24-1 combines with J gene TRBJ2-1; D not resolved. Germline assignment: CDR1 KGHDR and CDR2 SFDVKD. With 4 bases removed from V and 4 bases from J, the gap between germline ends came to 4 bases. The length of the CDR3 is 12 residues.

This chain joins TRBV7-9 and TRBJ2-3, with a tentative D call TRBD1 (6 bases). Trimming took off 6 bases at V and 4 bases at J, with 8 bases between the two ends. Germline loops: CDR1 SEHNR, CDR2 FQNEAQ (reference sequence). There are 12 residues in the CDR3. DNA for the CDR3: TGTGCCAGCAGACAGGGACCAGATACGCAGTATTTT. Its protein is CASRQGPDTQYF.

In this sample, this clonotype turned up a few times. The genes are TRBV10-3 and TRBJ2-1; 11 bases map to TRBD2. V was pared by 4 bases and J by 12 bases, with 11 bases of the junction left unmatched. Germline V gene lookup returns CDR1 ENHRY and CDR2 SYGVKD. This CDR3 region has 15 residues. CDR3 sequence: CAISGRTSGLEGQFF. In DNA form, the CDR3 reads TGTGCCATCAGTGGAAGGACTAGCGGGCTCGAGGGGCAGTTCTTC.

This clonotype was counted a few times. V usage is TRBV7-9 and J usage is TRBJ2-1; 8 bases map to TRBD1. V was pared by 5 bases and J by 5 bases, with 5 bases of the junction left unmatched. Germline V CDR1 and CDR2: SEHNR, FQNEAQ (reference sequence). This CDR3 region has 14 residues. The CDR3 sequence is CASSPGQANNEQFF. The CDR3 DNA reads as TGTGCCAGCAGCCCGGGACAGGCAAACAATGAGCAGTTCTTC.

The chain recombines TRBV6-1 with TRBJ2-5; tentative D call: TRBD2 (6 bases). Trimming took 2 bases from V and 5 from J, leaving 15 bases between them. Germline V gene lookup returns CDR1 MNHNS and CDR2 SASEGT. The CDR3 is made up of 15 amino acids. CDR3 amino acids: CASSEIGTRLETQYF. The CDR3, as DNA: TGTGCCAGCAGTGAAATCGGGACTCGTCTCGAGACCCAGTACTTC.

The rearrangement links TRBV6-2 or TRBV6-3 to TRBJ2-1; 7 bases are a match to TRBD1. J gave up 6 bases and V 6 bases, and 5 bases lay outside the gene matches. CDR1 MNHEY and CDR2 SVGEGT come from the germline V gene. The CDR3 has 13 amino acids. In nucleotides, the CDR3 is TGTGCCAGCAGCCGGGACAGCCTCAATGAGCAGTTCTTC. This translates into CASSRDSLNEQFF.

This clonotype was recorded many times. CDR3 loop: CASSLIVTVQETQYF. DNA for the CDR3: TGTGCCAGCAGTTTAATAGTGACAGTCCAAGAGACCCAGTACTTC. V usage is TRBV28 and J usage is TRBJ2-5; D is perhaps TRBD1 (5 bases). This CDR3 is 15 amino acids long. Germline-derived CDR1 and CDR2 are MDHEN and SYDVKM. The germline V and J ends were trimmed by 2 bases and 1 base, with 11 bases remaining between them.

V gene TRBV6-5 combines with J gene TRBJ2-3; 10 nucleotides line up with TRBD2. In germline, CDR1 is MNHEY, CDR2 SVGAGI. Trimming at V came to 2 bases and at J to 0 bases, leaving 5 bases not matched to a gene. CDR3 length: 17 amino acids. The CDR3, as DNA: TGTGCCAGCAGTTACAAACTACTAGCGGGAAGCACAGATACGCAGTATTTT. Translating gives CASSYKLLAGSTDTQYF.

The sample holds a few counts of this clonotype. This chain connects TRBV9 to TRBJ2-3; TRBD1 matches at 12 bases. The CDR3 is 16 amino acids. Germline CDR1 is SGDLS and CDR2 is YYNGEE. J was trimmed by 4 bases and V by 4 bases; bases with no gene match: 7. This chain's CDR3 is CASSPFGTGGPDTQYF. CDR3 sequence (DNA): TGTGCCAGCAGCCCGTTTGGGACAGGGGGCCCAGATACGCAGTATTTT.